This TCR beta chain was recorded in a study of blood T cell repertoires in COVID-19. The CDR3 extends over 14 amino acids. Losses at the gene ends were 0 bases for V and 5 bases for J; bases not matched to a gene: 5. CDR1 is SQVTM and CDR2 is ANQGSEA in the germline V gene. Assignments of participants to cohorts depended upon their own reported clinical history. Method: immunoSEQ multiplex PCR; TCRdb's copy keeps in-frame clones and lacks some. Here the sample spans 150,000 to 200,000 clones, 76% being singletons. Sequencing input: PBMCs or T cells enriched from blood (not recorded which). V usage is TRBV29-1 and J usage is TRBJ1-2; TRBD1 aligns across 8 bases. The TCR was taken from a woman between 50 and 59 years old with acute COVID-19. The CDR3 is CSVEEGDRTYGYTF. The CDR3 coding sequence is TGCAGCGTTGAAGAGGGGGACAGGACTTATGGCTACACCTTC.